This TCR beta chain originates from a study of beta chain features in type 1 diabetes. This clone was seen more than once but under ten times. Its antigen is still unknown. J was trimmed by 4 bases and V by 3 bases; bases with no gene match: 4. The germline V gene encodes CDR1 MGHDK and CDR2 SYGVNS. This CDR3 region has 14 residues. Overall study results and limits: Shorter TCRB CDR3s, moderately but significantly so, marked every one of the four CD4+ subsets in Type 1 diabetes patients.

What was sequenced were expressed TCRB transcripts, since all of the isolated RNA had been reverse transcribed. Regulatory, naive and central memory T cell samples averaged around 3.6 million reads. Generated by immunoSEQ multiplex PCR, the TCRdb table keeps only in-frame clones and is missing some. Found here are around 120,000 clones, around 16% of them singletons; the top ten hold around 2.7%. The J gene is TRBJ1-1, the V gene TRBV25-1, with 8 positions matching TRBD1. Sequencing was done on a sample of central memory CD4+ T cells from blood. The receptor was derived from a man aged 18 to 30 with type 1 diabetes. The CDR3 sequence is CASSDDRGSTEAFF. The CDR3 nucleotides are TGTGCCAGCAGTGACGACAGGGGTAGCACTGAAGCTTTCTTT.